This T cell receptor (beta chain) was captured by sequencing in a study of identical twins (dated by TCRdb to about 2016). A note on the overall study: TCR alpha and beta repertoires from monozygotic twins, unrelated adults of various ages and cord blood were deep-sequenced to test whether fetal clonotypes persist. To rule out contamination, replicate twin experiments were performed at different times with different library preparation protocols.

The junction shows trimming of 0 bases on V and 5 bases on J, plus 10 bases between the germline ends. The cysteine opens and the phenylalanine closes a CDR3 of 13 amino acids. Only the CDR3 portion is preserved as DNA: 39 bases, with reading frame beginning at the first base. The CDR1 and CDR2 encoded by the germline V gene (reference sequence) are GTSNPN and SVGIG. Broad study findings and their caveats: Recombination models systematically underestimated out-of-frame TCR alpha sharing in monozygotic twins but agreed with sharing between unrelated individuals. Compared with coincidental sharing between unrelated individuals, out-of-frame TCR alpha sequences shared between twins had an excess of sequences with low generation probability. Zero-insertion analyses could be partly confounded by invariant T cells such as MAIT and iNKT, though diverse VJ usage argued against such confounding for most clonotypes. Fewer insertions were carried by abundant cord blood beta clonotypes, a similar but weaker trend appeared in young adult naive repertoires, and no such trend appeared in memory repertoires. A weaker excess of twin sharing was found in beta out-of-frame sequences because the signal-to-noise ratio was lowered by fewer shared sequences. Because the same donors could not be followed over many years, the conclusions depended on cross-sectional statistical analysis.

All donors were healthy Caucasians. Three pairs of female monozygotic twins, all aged roughly 18 to 29 years, were included in the twin cohort. Peripheral blood mononuclear cells were the source from which RNA for the TCR libraries was isolated. This clonotype was seen more than once but under ten times. Its recognized antigen is unknown. Base qualities were left out, and no much larger clone turns up one base away. Library preparation used 5' RACE. The reads were generated on an Illumina HiSeq 2000. A universal primer binding site was added through template switching, and the final cDNA carried a unique molecular identifier so that TCR cDNA molecules could be counted accurately. First-strand cDNA for TCR alpha and beta chains was synthesized from specific primers in the conserved constant-segment region. To control for contamination, each cDNA library was double barcoded with a SMART-Mk sample barcode plus Illumina barcodes. TruSeq adapter sequences and Illumina sample barcodes were added in two successive PCR steps. The Illumina HiSeq platform was used with custom primers to sequence TCR alpha and beta cDNA libraries. From the authors' description of their analysis: MiGEC was used to process raw reads and extract unique molecular identifiers, and MiXCR was used to find CDR3 positions. Recombination models were inferred per individual with the repgenHMM and IGoR tools using an EM algorithm. The analysis of shared clonotypes was done with the tcR package in R, with sharing normalized by the product of cloneset sizes. To study raw recombination free of thymic and clonal selection effects, out-of-frame nonproductive sequences were analyzed. TCRdb redid the processing of the public reads, applying fastp at Q25 and MiXCR, and retained in-frame beta chains. Identical CDR3 proteins give one entry, which carries the most common genes and DNA. These V and J calls derive from TCRdb rather than the authors' analysis. Recorded for this sample are 650,000 to 800,000 distinct CDR3 sequences; around 8.6% of them occurred a single time. Jointly, the top ten make up 0.98% of the sample.

The same data also went into a second study, on yellow fever vaccine responses in identical twins. The second study's paper adds: According to the authors, the vaccine-induced T cell response in identical twins seemed to be partly convergent and partly specific to each individual. Focusing on identical twins, the study followed the T cell clones that responded to the vaccine, and did so with precision.

This sequence uses TRBV30 and TRBJ2-5; no confident D gene assignment can be made. The sample taken for sequencing was PBMCs. The TCR comes from a woman between 18 and 29 years old in good health. The CDR3 amino acid sequence is: CAWSVDHRETQYF. The DNA is as follows: TGTGCCTGGAGTGTAGACCATCGGGAGACCCAGTACTTC.